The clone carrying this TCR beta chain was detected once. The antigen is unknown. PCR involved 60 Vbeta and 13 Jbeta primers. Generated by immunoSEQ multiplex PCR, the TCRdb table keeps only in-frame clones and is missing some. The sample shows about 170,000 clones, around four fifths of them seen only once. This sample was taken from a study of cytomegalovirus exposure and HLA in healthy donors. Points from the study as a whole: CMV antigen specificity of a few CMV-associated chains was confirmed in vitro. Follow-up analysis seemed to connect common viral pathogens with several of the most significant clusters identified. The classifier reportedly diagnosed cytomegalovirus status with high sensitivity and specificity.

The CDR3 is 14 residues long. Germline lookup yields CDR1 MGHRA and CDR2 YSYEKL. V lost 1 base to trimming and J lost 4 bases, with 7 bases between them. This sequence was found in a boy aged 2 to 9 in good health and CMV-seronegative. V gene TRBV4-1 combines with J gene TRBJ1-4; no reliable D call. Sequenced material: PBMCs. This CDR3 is CASSQVQFNEKLFF. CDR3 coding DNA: TGCGCCAGCAGCCAAGTTCAGTTTAATGAAAAACTGTTTTTT.